Below are 29 T cell receptor beta chains sequenced from a single sample in a study of blood T cell repertoires in COVID-19. The repertoire was sequenced with immunoSEQ multiplex PCR; TCRdb's copy has only in-frame clones and lacks some. The data contain fewer than 200,000 clones, 85% to 95% of them seen just once; the ten biggest clones take up 3.5% to 5%. Sequenced sample: peripheral blood. The receptors shown here come from a woman between 45 and 65 years old with acute or convalescent COVID-19.

The chain links TRBV7-2 to TRBJ2-3, with 15 bases matching TRBD2. The germline CDR1 and CDR2 sequences are SGHTA and FQGNSA. The CDR3 consists of 18 residues. Unmatched junction bases numbered 10, after V lost 5 bases and J lost 4 bases. CDR3 in DNA: TGTGCCAGCAGCAAAGGACTAGCGGGGGGGCTTCCCCCAGATACGCAGTATTTT. This encodes CASSKGLAGGLPPDTQYF.

The gene calls are TRBV3-1 (or the pseudogene TRBV3-2) and TRBJ1-2; 8 bases match TRBD1. Germline V CDR1 and CDR2: LGHDT, YNNKEL (reference sequence). The CDR3 spans 14 residues. After removal of 0 bases from V and 4 bases from J, the junction contained 1 base not matched to a gene. The CDR3 region is CASSQETGGYGYTF. CDR3 in DNA: TGTGCCAGCAGCCAAGAAACAGGGGGCTATGGCTACACCTTC.

The chain carries TRBV28 and TRBJ2-7; TRBD1 agrees at 10 bases. Germline lookup yields CDR1 MDHEN and CDR2 SYDVKM. V shed 5 bases and J 4 bases; nucleotides not matched to a gene: 5. The CDR3 is made up of 14 amino acids. CDR3 nucleotide sequence: TGTGCCAGCAGTGTGGGACAGGGGACATACGAGCAGTACTTC. It codes for CASSVGQGTYEQYF.

The chain's CDR3 is CASCRQVGGTGELFF. CDR3 bases: TGTGCCAGCTGTCGACAGGTTGGTGGCACCGGGGAGCTGTTTTTT. The chain recombines TRBV6-5 with TRBJ2-2; tentatively, D is TRBD1 (6 bases). The germline V gene encodes CDR1 MNHEY and CDR2 SVGAGI. The CDR3 spans 15 residues. V was trimmed by 8 bases and J by 4 bases, leaving 17 bases between them.

As to this clone: The sample carries other DNA sequences with the same CDR3. V is TRBV12-3 or TRBV12-4 and J is TRBJ1-2, with unresolved D. The V gene lost 3 bases and the J gene lost 6 bases, with 11 bases spanning the gap. There are 13 residues in the CDR3. In nucleotides, the CDR3 is TGTGCCAGCAGTTTCGTTCGGGGTAATGGCTACACCTTC. This gives the protein CASSFVRGNGYTF.

This clone appeared a single time. The CDR3 loop reads CASTQGIDEQYF. For the CDR3, the DNA is TGTGCCAGCACCCAGGGTATCGACGAGCAGTACTTC. This chain links TRBV6-6 with TRBJ2-7; TRBD1 is a possible D gene (5 bases). The V end lost 7 bases, the J end lost 5 bases, and 12 bases lay between the germline ends. The CDR3 has 12 residues. Germline-derived CDR1 and CDR2 are MNHNY and SVGAGI (reference sequence).

The chain joins TRBV5-5 to TRBJ1-5; TRBD1 is a possible D gene (5 bases). CDR1 is SGHKS and CDR2 is YYEKEE in the germline V gene (reference sequence). Trimming took off 4 bases at V and 2 bases at J, with 13 bases between the two ends. The length of the CDR3 is 15 residues. The CDR3 DNA follows: TGTGCCAGCAGCCGGGTCGGGGGTGGCAATCAGCCCCAGCATTTT. Translating gives CASSRVGGGNQPQHF.

The V gene is TRBV7-8, the J gene TRBJ1-1; no reliable D call. Germline V gene sequence: CDR1 SGHVS, CDR2 FQNEAQ. Trimming took off 2 bases at V and 3 bases at J, with 13 bases between the two ends. CDR3 length: 15 amino acids. The DNA of the CDR3 is TGTGCCAGCAGCTTAATCGGGTGGCGGGACACTGAAGCTTTCTTT. Its protein is CASSLIGWRDTEAFF.

The chain couples TRBV5-6 to TRBJ2-6, with D perhaps TRBD2 (5 bases). V was clipped by 2 bases and J by 4 bases, with 10 bases between them. The CDR3 length is 15 residues. The germline V gene encodes CDR1 SGHDT and CDR2 YYEEEE. CDR3 region: CASSFRGSGANVLTF. The CDR3 DNA reads as TGTGCCAGCAGCTTCAGAGGGTCAGGGGCCAACGTCCTGACTTTC.

The gene calls are TRBV18 and TRBJ1-1; TRBD1 might be the D (5 bases). V was clipped by 5 bases and J by 5 bases, with 12 bases between them. Per the germline V gene, CDR1 is KGHSH and CDR2 is LQKENI. This CDR3 has 13 residues. This chain's CDR3 is CASSKIGGTEAFF. The CDR3 DNA reads TGTGCCAGCTCAAAGATCGGGGGGACTGAAGCTTTCTTT.

This clone has just one count. The rearrangement links TRBV29-1 to TRBJ2-2; 11 nucleotides align to TRBD1. The length of the CDR3 is 16 residues. CDR1 and CDR2 (germline): SQVTM, ANQGSEA. V shed 6 bases, J shed 5 bases, and the junction held 11 bases outside the gene matches. The CDR3: CSVVPGQGERTGELFF. CDR3 nucleotides: TGCAGCGTGGTCCCGGGACAGGGGGAGAGGACCGGGGAGCTGTTTTTT.

Concerning this clone: This specimen includes other DNA sequences encoding the same CDR3. The chain has TRBV9 and TRBJ1-1; no clear D gene. This CDR3 is built from 13 residues. Germline CDR1 reads SGDLS; CDR2 reads YYNGEE. V lost 0 bases, J lost 0 bases, and 3 bases lay in between. The CDR3 coding sequence is TGTGCCAGCAGCGTAGCTCTGAACACTGAAGCTTTCTTT. Amino acids: CASSVALNTEAFF.

The CDR3 DNA reads as TGTGCCAGCTCACCAAAGTTAGCCGCTGAAGCTTTCTTT. Amino acid sequence: CASSPKLAAEAFF. V gene TRBV18 combines with J gene TRBJ1-1, with D hard to call. Trimming cost V 2 bases and J 6 bases, with 10 bases left between them. This CDR3 comprises 13 residues. Germline loops: CDR1 KGHSH, CDR2 LQKENI.

The DNA of the CDR3 is TGTGCCAGCAGCCAGTGGCAGGACTATGGCTACACCTTC. Encoded protein: CASSQWQDYGYTF. This chain uses TRBV14 with TRBJ1-2; D uncertain. V lost 3 bases and J lost 3, with 8 bases in between. Germline V CDR1 and CDR2: SGHDN, FVKESK. The CDR3 runs to 13 residues.

V gene TRBV5-4 combines with J gene TRBJ2-5; 12 nucleotides line up with TRBD2. The CDR3 consists of 16 residues. The junction had 11 bases not matched to a gene; V was cut back by 4 bases and J by 7 bases. Germline V CDR1 and CDR2: SGHNT, YYREEE (reference sequence). The CDR3 bases are TGTGCCAGCAGCCTCGGGACTAGCGGGTCGCGGAGGACCCAGTACTTC. Residues: CASSLGTSGSRRTQYF. Full variable domain (outside the CDR3, taken from reference TRBV5-4 and TRBJ2-5): ETGVTQSPTHLIKTRGQQVTLRCSSQSGHNTVSWYQQALGQGPQFIFQYYREEENGRGNFPPRFSGLQFPNYSSELNVNALELDDSALYLCASSLGTSGSRRTQYFGPGTRLLVL.

The chain combines TRBV2 with TRBJ2-1, with a possible D match to TRBD2 (5 bases). Trimming took off 0 bases at V and 9 bases at J, with 15 bases between the two ends. Germline CDR1 SNHLY, CDR2 FYNNEI. CDR3 length: 15 residues. The CDR3 DNA follows: TGTGCCAGCAGTGAAGCCACTAGGGCCGTTACTGAGCAGTTCTTC. Translating it yields CASSEATRAVTEQFF.

The chain links TRBV15 to TRBJ1-3; 9 bases map to TRBD1. Losses at the gene ends were 1 base for V and 2 bases for J; bases not matched to a gene: 12. The CDR3 spans 19 residues. Germline V gene lookup returns CDR1 LNHNV and CDR2 YYDKDF (reference sequence). CDR3 sequence (DNA): TGTGCCACCAGCAGAGGTAAAGGGACAGGGAAGGCCGCTGGAAACACCATATATTTT. This encodes CATSRGKGTGKAAGNTIYF.

Regarding this clone: The junction differs from germline at one of its ends, possibly a read error. This sequence joins TRBV3-1 (or the pseudogene TRBV3-2) and TRBJ1-6; D gene ambiguous. Germline CDR1 and CDR2: LGHDT and YNNKEL (reference sequence). The CDR3 is 13 amino acids. The CDR3 here is CASSQGPSSPLHF. The CDR3 DNA follows: TGTGCCAGCAGTCAAGGTCCTTCTTCACCCCTCCACTTT.

The V gene is TRBV20-1, the J gene TRBJ2-1; D ambiguous. V was shortened by 6 bases and J by 10 bases, with 10 bases between the two germline ends. CDR3 length equals 10 residues. CDR1 DFQATT and CDR2 SNEGSKA come from the germline V gene (reference sequence). The CDR3 sequence is CSASVWEQFF. CDR3 sequence (DNA): TGCAGTGCCTCAGTCTGGGAGCAGTTCTTC.

The rearrangement uses TRBV3-1 (or the pseudogene TRBV3-2) and TRBJ2-5, with D maybe TRBD2 (6 bases). Trimming cost V 1 base and J 4 bases, with 10 bases left between them. Looked up from germline, CDR1 is LGHDT and CDR2 is YNNKEL (reference sequence). The CDR3 contains 14 residues. CDR3: CASSQGAGIETQYF. CDR3 bases: TGTGCCAGCAGCCAAGGGGCGGGGATAGAGACCCAGTACTTC.

This rearrangement joins TRBV19 to TRBJ1-1; D not resolved. Germline V gives CDR1 LNHDA, CDR2 SQIVND (reference sequence). There are 13 residues in the CDR3. V lost 4 bases and J 0 bases, leaving 6 bases between the germline ends. CDR3 protein: CASSRVLNTEAFF. The CDR3 region has the DNA TGTGCCAGTAGTAGAGTATTGAACACTGAAGCTTTCTTT.

The chain carries TRBV11-2 and TRBJ2-1; 7 bases map to TRBD2. The germline CDR1 and CDR2 sequences are SGHAT and FQNNGV. Trimming at V came to 5 bases and at J to 13 bases, leaving 14 bases not matched to a gene. The CDR3 is made up of 14 amino acids. The CDR3 DNA is TGTGCCAGCAGCCGAATCCAGGACTGGGGGGGTCAGTTCTTC. Protein: CASSRIQDWGGQFF.

The chain carries TRBV7-2 and TRBJ1-1; 7 positions agree with TRBD1. CDR3 length: 15 amino acids. CDR1 is SGHTA, CDR2 FQGNSA, per germline. V shed 5 bases and J 1 base; nucleotides not matched to a gene: 7. In DNA form, the CDR3 reads TGTGCCAGCAGCCCCGGCAAGGGGGCGAACACTGAAGCTTTCTTT. This encodes CASSPGKGANTEAFF. Combining the CDR3 with reference TRBV7-2 and TRBJ1-1 gives the whole variable domain GAGVSQSPSNKVTEKGKDVELRCDPISGHTALYWYRQSLGQGLEFLIYFQGNSAPDKSGLPSDRFSAERTGGSVSTLTIQRTQQEDSAVYLCASSPGKGANTEAFFGQGTRLTVV.

V usage is TRBV19 and J usage is TRBJ2-3; TRBD2 aligns across 11 bases. There are 18 residues in the CDR3. Germline V gives CDR1 LNHDA, CDR2 SQIVND (reference sequence). With V trimmed by 1 base and J by 4 bases, 10 bases remained unmatched. The CDR3 DNA is TGTGCCAGTAGTATAGGCTCTAGCGGGGGGCCGGGGGCAGATACGCAGTATTTT. This sequence encodes CASSIGSSGGPGADTQYF.

The chain has TRBV5-1 and TRBJ2-3, with D perhaps TRBD1 (5 bases). In germline, CDR1 is SGHRS, CDR2 YFSETQ. The CDR3 contains 12 residues. Trimming removed 3 bases from V and 7 bases from J, with 9 bases in between. DNA for the CDR3: TGCGCCAGCAGCTCAGGGCGGAATACGCAGTATTTT. The encoded protein is CASSSGRNTQYF. The variable domain in full, with the rest retrieved from reference TRBV5-1 and TRBJ2-3, is KAGVTQTPRYLIKTRGQQVTLSCSPISGHRSVSWYQQTPGQGLQFLFEYFSETQRNKGNFPGRFSGRQFSNSRSEMNVSTLELGDSALYLCASSSGRNTQYFGPGTRLTVL.

The gene calls are TRBV5-4 and TRBJ2-7; possibly TRBD2 for D (5 bases). CDR1 SGHNT and CDR2 YYREEE come from the germline V gene (reference sequence). The CDR3 is 12 amino acids. The germline V and J ends were trimmed by 4 bases and 8 bases, with 13 bases remaining between them. In nucleotides, the CDR3 is TGTGCCAGCAGCGTGGGAGTTTCGAAGCAGTACTTC. Translating gives CASSVGVSKQYF.

The chain has TRBV4-1 and TRBJ1-2; TRBD1 agrees at 12 bases. The trim removed 8 bases at V and 6 bases at J, leaving 4 bases unmatched. Germline V gene sequence: CDR1 MGHRA, CDR2 YSYEKL. This CDR3 comprises 13 residues. CDR3 sequence reads: CASSGQGADGYTF. In DNA, the CDR3 is TGCGCCAGCTCGGGACAGGGGGCTGATGGCTACACCTTC.

V is TRBV9 and J is TRBJ2-1, with 8 bases that match TRBD2. Germline CDR1 is SGDLS and CDR2 is YYNGEE. Trimming cost V 4 bases and J 15 bases; bases outside gene matches: 12. The CDR3 spans 13 residues. CDR3 sequence: CASSQAGDPLLFF. Written as DNA, the CDR3 is TGTGCCAGCAGCCAAGCGGGGGACCCCCTTCTGTTCTTC.

The CDR3 coding sequence is TGTGCCAGCAGCCAACCGGCGGGTGGGACTCCATACAATGAGCAGTTCTTC. It specifies CASSQPAGGTPYNEQFF. The rearrangement links TRBV7-9 to TRBJ2-1, with D perhaps TRBD2 (6 bases). The ends were cut back, 5 bases at V and 4 bases at J, with 21 bases in the middle. The germline V gene has CDR1 SEHNR and CDR2 FQNEAQ (reference sequence). The CDR3 extends over 17 amino acids. Variable domain in full (rest from reference TRBV7-9 and TRBJ2-1): DTGVSQNPRHKITKRGQNVTFRCDPISEHNRLYWYRQTLGQGPEFLTYFQNEAQLEKSRLLSDRFSAERPKGSFSTLEIQRTEQGDSAMYLCASSQPAGGTPYNEQFFGPGTRLTVL.